The source of this TCR beta chain is a study of blood T cells in healthy people across ages. Whole-study findings and limits: Comparison with aged donors showed that long-lived donors had more naive CD4+ cells and higher diversity. Older age went with lower TCR beta diversity per million T cells, in a roughly linear way.

Turning to this clonotype: Its antigen remains unknown.

The authors ran a second PCR of about 6 to 11 cycles using a sample-barcoded 5' primer and a J-beta primer mix. Tagging of each cDNA molecule was performed by a template-switch adaptor with 12 random nucleotides. MiXCR, applied by TCRdb to the 5' RACE reads, yields one record per CDR3 protein. The table lists around 800,000 distinct CDR3 sequences, around 68% of them singletons. This CDR3 is 14 amino acids long. Trimming left V 5 bases short and J 0 bases short, with 8 bases between. Sample: blood. J is TRBJ2-4 and V is TRBV12-3 or TRBV12-4; D ambiguous. The source of this sequence is a man aged 30 to 39 in good health. The CDR3 region has the DNA TGTGCCAGCAGTGATGGGCTAGCCAAAAACATTCAGTACTTC. Translation gives CASSDGLAKNIQYF.